The 25 T cell receptor beta chains presented below share a single source sample, sequenced in a study of neurological immune-mediated disorders. TCRdb analysed the 5' RACE reads with MiXCR anew, one entry per CDR3 protein. The table records about 59,000 distinct CDR3 sequences, about 12% of them present only once. Sequencing was performed on PBMCs. Source of these receptors: a woman aged 55-70 years with HTLV-1-associated myelopathy (HAM/TSP).

A note on this clonotype: This may be a read error, as it is one base from a much larger clone. The chain combines TRBV28 with TRBJ2-3, with 8 bases that match TRBD1. The CDR3 loop spans 13 amino acids. The V segment lost 5 bases and the J segment 5 bases; nucleotides outside the gene matches: 3. Germline values: CDR1 MDHEN, CDR2 SYDVKM. CDR3 nucleotides: TGTGCCAGCAGTCCGGGACAGGTAGATACGCAGTATTTT. This encodes CASSPGQVDTQYF.

This clonotype was seen ten or more times. The genes are TRBV9 and TRBJ2-1; no definite D call. The CDR3 totals 14 residues. Deletions cut 4 bases from V and 6 bases from J, with 14 bases between. Per germline, CDR1 SGDLS and CDR2 YYNGEE. The CDR3 spells CASSPLPTVNEQFF. The DNA of the CDR3 is TGTGCCAGCAGCCCCCTCCCGACGGTCAATGAGCAGTTCTTC.

This clonotype was found many times. This chain uses TRBV28 with TRBJ2-7; 11 nucleotides match TRBD1. The CDR3 consists of 14 residues. Trimming cost V 4 bases and J 4 bases; bases outside gene matches: 3. Germline CDR1 and CDR2: MDHEN and SYDVKM. The CDR3 protein is CASSSWDRGYEQYF. The CDR3 DNA is TGTGCCAGCAGTTCCTGGGACAGGGGGTACGAGCAGTACTTC.

This clonotype has a count of ten or more. The V call is TRBV20-1, the J call TRBJ2-1; D is uncertain. The germline V gene has CDR1 DFQATT and CDR2 SNEGSKA (reference sequence). This CDR3 contains 11 residues. The V and J ends lost 4 bases and 8 bases respectively, with 9 bases between them. The CDR3 bases are TGCAGTGCTACCCCGCGCGATGAGCAGTTCTTC. Translated, it gives CSATPRDEQFF.

This clonotype was detected many times. J is TRBJ2-7 and V is TRBV20-1; TRBD2 matches 9 bases. The J segment lost 6 bases and the V segment lost 0 bases, leaving 6 bases of the junction unmatched. CDR3 length: 14 amino acids. Germline V gene data show CDR1 as DFQATT and CDR2 as SNEGSKA (reference sequence). The CDR3 DNA reads as TGCAGTGCTAGAGATCGGGGACTAGCCGGCGAGCAGTACTTC. Residues: CSARDRGLAGEQYF.

This clonotype has a count of ten or more. The chain is built from TRBV6-5 and TRBJ2-5, with 11 bases aligning to TRBD1. The CDR3 spans 12 residues. V dropped 6 bases and J dropped 9; count of bases not matched to a gene: 3. The germline V gene has CDR1 MNHEY and CDR2 SVGAGI. CDR3 in DNA: TGTGCCAGCAGGAGGACAGGGGGCGCCCAGTACTTC. Encoded protein: CASRRTGGAQYF.

This clonotype showed up many times. V usage is TRBV10-3 and J usage is TRBJ1-5; D is unclear. The CDR3 totals 14 residues. The ends were cut back, 2 bases at V and 1 base at J, with 6 bases in the middle. Germline V gene data show CDR1 as ENHRY and CDR2 as SYGVKD. The DNA for the CDR3 is TGTGCCATCAGTGAGGCCAAAAGCAATCAGCCCCAGCATTTT. Translation: CAISEAKSNQPQHF.

This clonotype was counted many times. This chain connects TRBV5-6 to TRBJ2-3, with 11 nucleotides matching TRBD2. This CDR3 is 15 amino acids long. Trimming removed 2 bases from V and 4 bases from J; junction bases left unmatched: 3. Per germline, CDR1 SGHDT and CDR2 YYEEEE. DNA of the CDR3: TGTGCCAGCAGCTTTAGCGGGAGGGCGCCAGATACGCAGTATTTT. Its translation: CASSFSGRAPDTQYF.

This clonotype showed up many times. This chain connects TRBV5-1 to TRBJ2-3; 7 positions agree with TRBD2. The CDR3 spans 14 residues. Trimming at V came to 4 bases and at J to 1 base, leaving 3 bases not matched to a gene. The germline V gene encodes CDR1 SGHRS and CDR2 YFSETQ. The CDR3 coding sequence is TGCGCCAGCAGCCCTACTAGCGGCACAGATACGCAGTATTTT. The encoded protein is CASSPTSGTDTQYF.

There are many counts of this clonotype. The chain has TRBV5-1 and TRBJ2-1; D may match TRBD1 or TRBD2 (5 bases each). The CDR3 loop spans 15 amino acids. Between the trimmed V and J ends, which lost 6 bases and 9 bases, there was a span of 22 bases. Germline CDR1 reads SGHRS; CDR2 reads YFSETQ. The CDR3 coding sequence is TGCGCCAGCACCACTACCTGGCAGGGAGAGGGTGAGCAGTTCTTC. Protein sequence: CASTTTWQGEGEQFF.

This clonotype was counted many times. The chain has TRBV2 and TRBJ2-1; D unclear. Germline V gives CDR1 SNHLY, CDR2 FYNNEI. The CDR3 extends over 14 amino acids. Trimming removed 3 bases from V and 4 bases from J, with 10 bases in between. CDR3 sequence (DNA): TGTGCCAGCAGTGATCTAACAGAATACAATGAGCAGTTCTTC. Amino acid sequence: CASSDLTEYNEQFF.

This clonotype was seen many times. In nucleotides, the CDR3 is TGTGCCAGCTCACCGGGCAGGAGTGGGGGCTACACCTTC. Amino acids: CASSPGRSGGYTF. The chain links TRBV18 to TRBJ1-2; the D is unclear. The CDR3 consists of 13 residues. In germline, CDR1 is KGHSH, CDR2 LQKENI. V gave up 3 bases and J gave up 8 bases, with 13 bases separating them.

This clonotype was seen repeatedly, ten times or more. This chain connects TRBV12-3 or TRBV12-4 to TRBJ1-6; D is unresolved. The germline V and J ends were trimmed by 2 bases and 10 bases, with 12 bases remaining between them. The CDR3 extends over 14 amino acids. CDR3 amino acids: CASSLKHDKSPLHF. The CDR3, as DNA: TGTGCCAGCAGTTTAAAGCACGACAAATCACCCCTCCACTTT.

The sample holds many counts of this clonotype. This chain links TRBV12-3 or TRBV12-4 with TRBJ2-5, with 9 nucleotides matching TRBD1. There are 15 residues in the CDR3. With 5 bases clipped from V and 5 bases from J, the junction kept 9 bases outside the gene matches. The CDR3 DNA follows: TGTGCCAGCAGTCCAGCCGGGACAGGGATTGAGACCCAGTACTTC. It is translated as CASSPAGTGIETQYF.

The V and J genes are TRBV14 and TRBJ2-1; 8 bases are shared with TRBD2. V lost 4 bases, J lost 6 bases, and 8 bases stayed unmatched. CDR1 is SGHDN and CDR2 is FVKESK in the germline V gene. This CDR3 contains 15 residues. The CDR3 here is CASSLRLAGLNEQFF. In DNA form, the CDR3 reads TGTGCCAGCAGCCTCCGGCTAGCGGGCCTCAATGAGCAGTTCTTC.

At least ten counts were recorded for this clonotype. V and J are TRBV6-5 and TRBJ2-1; the D call may be TRBD1 or TRBD2 (5 bases each). Germline CDR1 reads MNHEY; CDR2 reads SVGAGI. The CDR3 sequence is 15 residues long. With 5 bases removed from V and 4 bases from J, the gap between germline ends came to 15 bases. As DNA, the CDR3 is TGTGCCAGCAGTCGCCGGGACGGTTCTTACAATGAGCAGTTCTTC. It yields the protein CASSRRDGSYNEQFF.

This clonotype has a count of ten or more. The V call is TRBV9, the J call TRBJ2-7; TRBD2 aligns across 10 bases. Germline V gene data show CDR1 as SGDLS and CDR2 as YYNGEE. The J segment lost 2 bases and the V segment lost 2 bases, leaving 1 base of the junction unmatched. This CDR3 spans 14 amino acids. The CDR3 sequence is CASSVGLAAYEQYF. DNA of the CDR3: TGTGCCAGCAGCGTTGGACTAGCGGCCTACGAGCAGTACTTC. The variable domain in full, with the rest retrieved from reference TRBV9 and TRBJ2-7, is DSGVTQTPKHLITATGQRVTLRCSPRSGDLSVYWYQQSLDQGLQFLIQYYNGEERAKGNILERFSAQQFPDLHSELNLSSLELGDSALYFCASSVGLAAYEQYFGPGTRLTVT.

This clonotype was seen repeatedly, ten times or more. The V gene is TRBV7-3, the J gene TRBJ2-2; no clear D gene. CDR1 and CDR2 from the germline V gene are SGHTA and FQGTGA. The CDR3 has 16 amino acids. V was clipped by 4 bases and J by 4 bases, with 16 bases between them. The CDR3 sequence: CASSSRVGSGTGELFF. The DNA for the CDR3 is TGTGCCAGCAGCTCCCGTGTGGGGTCGGGCACCGGGGAGCTGTTTTTT. The full variable domain, in which reference TRBV7-3 and TRBJ2-2 provide the parts outside the CDR3, is GAGVSQTPSNKVTEKGKYVELRCDPISGHTALYWYRQSLGQGPEFLIYFQGTGAADDSGLPNDRFFAVRPEGSVSTLKIQRTERGDSAVYLCASSSRVGSGTGELFFGEGSRLTVL.

This clonotype was found many times. The rearrangement joins TRBV5-1 to TRBJ2-7; 7 positions match TRBD1. V lost 4 bases and J lost 7; bases outside the gene matches: 11. The CDR3 loop spans 14 amino acids. The V gene's germline CDR1 is SGHRS and CDR2 YFSETQ. The CDR3 region is CASSPEKGAREQYF. DNA for the CDR3: TGCGCCAGCAGCCCTGAGAAGGGGGCGAGGGAGCAGTACTTC.

This clonotype was detected many times. The chain employs TRBV18 and TRBJ2-7; 7 positions agree with TRBD2. The germline V gene has CDR1 KGHSH and CDR2 LQKENI. CDR3 length: 14 residues. Trimming removed 5 bases from V and 3 bases from J; junction bases left unmatched: 7. CDR3 sequence: CASSSATSNYEQYF. CDR3 sequence (DNA): TGTGCCAGCTCATCTGCGACTAGCAACTACGAGCAGTACTTC.

This clonotype was seen many times. The chain combines TRBV5-1 with TRBJ2-3; 9 bases line up with TRBD2. CDR3 length equals 15 residues. Germline CDR1 is SGHRS and CDR2 is YFSETQ. Unmatched junction bases numbered 5, after V lost 4 bases and J lost 2 bases. The CDR3 DNA reads TGCGCCAGCAGCCCTAGCGGGGACGTCACAGATACGCAGTATTTT. Its protein product is CASSPSGDVTDTQYF.

The chain couples TRBV18 to TRBJ2-3; no clear D. The CDR3 consists of 12 residues. V was clipped by 4 bases and J by 4 bases, with 6 bases between them. CDR1 and CDR2 (germline): KGHSH, LQKENI. The CDR3 region is CASSQYADTQYF. The CDR3 DNA reads as TGTGCCAGCTCACAATATGCAGATACGCAGTATTTT.

This clonotype was seen repeatedly, ten times or more. The chain links TRBV25-1 to TRBJ2-4; 8 bases are a match to TRBD1. Germline V CDR1 and CDR2: MGHDK, SYGVNS. This CDR3 comprises 15 residues. J was trimmed by 7 bases and V by 1 base; bases with no gene match: 6. CDR3 bases: TGTGCCAGCAGTGAATCCCGCGGACAGGGTAACATTCAGTACTTC. Translating gives CASSESRGQGNIQYF.

This clonotype was observed at least ten times. The chain employs TRBV4-1 and TRBJ2-2; 10 bases line up with TRBD2. Losses at the gene ends were 0 bases for V and 6 bases for J; bases not matched to a gene: 10. Germline CDR1 and CDR2: MGHRA and YSYEKL. This CDR3 is 18 amino acids long. CDR3 amino acids: CASSQDLIAGGPSGELFF. CDR3 coding DNA: TGCGCCAGCAGCCAAGATTTAATAGCGGGAGGCCCGTCCGGGGAGCTGTTTTTT.

This clonotype showed up many times. This chain uses TRBV5-6 with TRBJ1-1, with 11 bases lining up with TRBD1. The CDR3 has 17 amino acids. The junction had 8 bases not matched to a gene; V was cut back by 4 bases and J by 0 bases. From germline, CDR1 is SGHDT and CDR2 YYEEEE. In DNA, the CDR3 is TGTGCCAGCAGCGGCGGGACAGGGGGAATTATGAACACTGAAGCTTTCTTT. It specifies CASSGGTGGIMNTEAFF.